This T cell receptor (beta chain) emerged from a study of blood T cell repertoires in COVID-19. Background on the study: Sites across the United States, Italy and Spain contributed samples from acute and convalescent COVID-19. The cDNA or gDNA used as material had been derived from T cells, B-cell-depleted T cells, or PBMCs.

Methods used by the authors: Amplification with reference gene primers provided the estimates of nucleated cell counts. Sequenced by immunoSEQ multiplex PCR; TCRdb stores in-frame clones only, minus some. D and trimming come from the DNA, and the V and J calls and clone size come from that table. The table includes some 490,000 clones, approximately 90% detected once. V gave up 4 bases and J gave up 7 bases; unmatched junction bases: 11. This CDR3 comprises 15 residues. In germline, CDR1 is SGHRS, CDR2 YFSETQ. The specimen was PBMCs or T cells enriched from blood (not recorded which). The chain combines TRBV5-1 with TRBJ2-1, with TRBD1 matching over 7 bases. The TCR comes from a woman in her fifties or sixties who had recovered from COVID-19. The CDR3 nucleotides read TGCGCCAGCAGCCCGGGACAGACCCTAGGGAATGAGCAGTTCTTC. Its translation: CASSPGQTLGNEQFF.